This T cell receptor beta chain was sequenced in a study of OX40 agonist ivuxolimab in advanced cancers. CDR3 length equals 14 residues. V shed 5 bases and J shed 5 bases, with 13 bases lying between them. CDR1 is SEHNR, CDR2 FQNEAQ, per germline (reference sequence). Repertoires were generated with immunoSEQ multiplex PCR, while TCRdb's copy carries only in-frame clones and drops some. Seen here are 80,000 or so clones, roughly 91% observed once, and the top ten hold more than 13%. This clone appeared a single time. Sequenced here: CD4+ or CD8+ T cells sorted from blood, sampled in a trial of the OX40 agonist ivuxolimab. The source of this sequence is an adult with an advanced solid tumor such as melanoma, head and neck, liver or kidney cancer. This chain uses TRBV7-9 with TRBJ1-5, with unresolved D. This chain's CDR3 is CASSHISGDQPQHF. CDR3 sequence (DNA): TGTGCCAGCAGCCATATCTCTGGGGATCAGCCCCAGCATTTT.